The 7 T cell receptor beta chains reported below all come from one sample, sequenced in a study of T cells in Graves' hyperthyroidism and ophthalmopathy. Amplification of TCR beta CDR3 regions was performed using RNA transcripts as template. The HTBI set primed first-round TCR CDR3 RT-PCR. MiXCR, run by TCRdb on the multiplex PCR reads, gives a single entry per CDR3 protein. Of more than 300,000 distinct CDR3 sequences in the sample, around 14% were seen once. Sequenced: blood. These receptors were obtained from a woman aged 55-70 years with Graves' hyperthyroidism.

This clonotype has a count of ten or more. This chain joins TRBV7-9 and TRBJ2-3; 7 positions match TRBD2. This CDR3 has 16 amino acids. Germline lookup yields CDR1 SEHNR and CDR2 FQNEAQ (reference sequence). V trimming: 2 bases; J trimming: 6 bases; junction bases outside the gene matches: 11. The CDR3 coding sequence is TGTGCCAGCAGCTTATCTGGGCTAGCGGTTCGTGATACGCAGTATTTT. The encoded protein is CASSLSGLAVRDTQYF.

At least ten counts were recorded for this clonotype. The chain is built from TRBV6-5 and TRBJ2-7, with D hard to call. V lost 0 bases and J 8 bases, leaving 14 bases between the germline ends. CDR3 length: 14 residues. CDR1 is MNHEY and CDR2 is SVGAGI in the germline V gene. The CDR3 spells CASSYSSGKSQQYF. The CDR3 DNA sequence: TGTGCCAGCAGTTACTCGAGTGGCAAGAGTCAGCAGTACTTC.

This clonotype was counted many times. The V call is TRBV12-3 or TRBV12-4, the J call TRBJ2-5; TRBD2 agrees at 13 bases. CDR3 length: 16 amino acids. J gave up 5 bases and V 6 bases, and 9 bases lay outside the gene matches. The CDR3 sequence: CASRKLAGGPRETQYF. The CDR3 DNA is TGTGCCAGCAGAAAACTAGCGGGAGGGCCAAGGGAGACCCAGTACTTC.

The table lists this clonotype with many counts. Here the CDR3 reads CSARDRDSWGQPQHF. The DNA of the CDR3 is TGCAGTGCTAGAGATCGGGACAGCTGGGGCCAGCCCCAGCATTTT. The V and J genes are TRBV20-1 and TRBJ1-5; TRBD1 matches at 7 bases. V was clipped by 0 bases and J by 7 bases; unmatched bases: 9. CDR3 size: 15 residues. Germline lookup yields CDR1 DFQATT and CDR2 SNEGSKA (reference sequence).

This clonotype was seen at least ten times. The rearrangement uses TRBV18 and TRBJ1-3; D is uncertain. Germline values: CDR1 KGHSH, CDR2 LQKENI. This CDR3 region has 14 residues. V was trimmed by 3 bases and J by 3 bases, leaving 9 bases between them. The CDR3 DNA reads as TGTGCCAGCTCACCGGCGGGTGATGGAAACACCATATATTTT. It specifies CASSPAGDGNTIYF.

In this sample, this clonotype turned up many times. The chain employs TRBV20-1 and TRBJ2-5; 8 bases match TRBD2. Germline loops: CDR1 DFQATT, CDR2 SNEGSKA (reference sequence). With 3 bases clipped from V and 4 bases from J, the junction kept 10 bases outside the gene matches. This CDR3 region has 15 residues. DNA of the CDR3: TGCAGTGCTAGTTTGACAGCGGGAGCCCGAGAGACCCAGTACTTC. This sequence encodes CSASLTAGARETQYF.

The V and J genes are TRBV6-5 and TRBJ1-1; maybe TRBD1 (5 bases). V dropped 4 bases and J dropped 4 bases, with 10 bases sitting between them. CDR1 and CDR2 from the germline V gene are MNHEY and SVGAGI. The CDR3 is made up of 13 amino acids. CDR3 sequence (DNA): TGTGCCAGCAGTTGGGGGTGGGGCACTGAAGCTTTCTTT. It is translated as CASSWGWGTEAFF.